These T cell receptor beta chains were read from a single sample in a study of blood T cell repertoires in COVID-19. Clones were read by immunoSEQ multiplex PCR, and TCRdb kept only the in-frame ones, dropping some. The table includes roughly 5,500 clones, about four fifths detected once. The specimen sequenced was peripheral blood. The receptors were sampled from a human donor with active COVID-19. The donor label of this sample is uncertain. Each CDR3 is given with its conserved first and last residue. The D gene is left open where the match is weak. The listing skips clone size in some rows; elsewhere it reads once, few, many or a size class.

D,V,size,J,CDR3,DNA
TRBD1,TRBV28,few,TRBJ1-1,CASSTGEGNTEAFF,TGTGCCAGCAGTACAGGGGAAGGGAACACTGAAGCTTTCTTT
TRBD1,TRBV11-3,NA,TRBJ2-3,CASSGTGQGFTDTQYF,TGTGCCAGCAGCGGCACGGGACAGGGGTTTACAGATACGCAGTATTTT
NA,TRBV16,NA,TRBJ1-2,CASSQSLLGPYGYTF,TGTGCCAGCAGCCAATCTCTGCTCGGTCCCTATGGCTACACCTTC
NA,TRBV7-9,NA,TRBJ2-1,CASSLDVGAANEQFF,TGTGCCAGCAGCTTAGACGTTGGAGCGGCAAATGAGCAGTTCTTC
NA,TRBV5-1,NA,TRBJ2-1,CASRTGSYNEQFF,TGCGCCAGCCGAACAGGGTCATACAATGAGCAGTTCTTC
NA,TRBV29-1,NA,TRBJ2-1,CSVEPGGHEQFF,TGCAGCGTTGAACCAGGGGGGCATGAGCAGTTCTTC
NA,TRBV5-4,NA,TRBJ2-3,CASSLEDAAKDTQYF,TGTGCCAGCAGCTTGGAAGATGCGGCGAAGGATACGCAGTATTTT
NA,TRBV28,few,TRBJ1-3,CASSFGVGLARNTIYF,TGTGCCAGCAGTTTTGGCGTCGGTCTAGCTCGAAACACCATATATTTT
NA,TRBV5-1,NA,TRBJ1-1,CASRSTGLHTEAFF,TGCGCCAGCAGGTCAACAGGGCTCCACACTGAAGCTTTCTTT
NA,TRBV7-2,NA,TRBJ1-2,CASSLANPANYGYTF,TGTGCCAGCAGCTTAGCAAACCCAGCTAACTATGGCTACACCTTC
NA,TRBV27,NA,TRBJ2-4,CASKGAGRAKNIQYF,TGTGCCAGTAAGGGGGCAGGGAGGGCCAAAAACATTCAGTACTTC
TRBD1,TRBV10-3,NA,TRBJ1-4,CAISGGQWDEKLFF,TGTGCCATCAGTGGGGGACAGTGGGATGAAAAACTGTTTTTT
TRBD1,TRBV7-9,NA,TRBJ1-5,CASSLGDRNQPQHF,TGTGCCAGCAGCTTGGGGGACAGAAATCAGCCCCAGCATTTT
TRBD2,TRBV15,NA,TRBJ2-2,CATSRTKREGFRELFF,TGTGCCACCAGCAGAACAAAGCGGGAGGGGTTCAGGGAGCTGTTTTTT
TRBD1,TRBV5-6,NA,TRBJ2-3,CASSLGDRGYTDTQYF,TGTGCCAGCAGCTTGGGGGACAGGGGCTACACAGATACGCAGTATTTT
NA,TRBV6-5,medium-sized,TRBJ2-2,CASSIDRSITGELFF,TGTGCCAGCAGTATCGACAGGAGCATAACCGGGGAGCTGTTTTTT
NA,TRBV21-1,NA,TRBJ1-5,CASSKVTAANQPQHF,TGTGCCAGCAGCAAAGTTACGGCGGCCAATCAGCCCCAGCATTTT
TRBD1,TRBV13,NA,TRBJ2-6,CASSLAAGTGSGANVLTF,TGTGCCAGCAGCTTAGCTGCCGGGACAGGGTCTGGGGCCAACGTCCTGACTTTC
TRBD1,TRBV5-4,NA,TRBJ1-1,CASSLTGGRRTEAFF,TGTGCCAGCAGCTTGACAGGGGGACGACGGACTGAAGCTTTCTTT
TRBD2,TRBV27,NA,TRBJ2-3,CASMDGGAYTDTQYF,TGTGCCAGCATGGACGGGGGGGCCTACACAGATACGCAGTATTTT
NA,TRBV7-2,NA,TRBJ1-3,CASAQDRSSGNTIYF,TGTGCCAGCGCTCAGGACAGATCGTCTGGAAACACCATATATTTT
NA,TRBV7-2,NA,TRBJ1-2,CASSLPGVNYGYTF,TGTGCCAGCAGCTTACCAGGGGTCAACTATGGCTACACCTTC
NA,TRBV7-6,NA,TRBJ1-4,CASSPLTNEKLFF,TGTGCCAGCAGCCCTCTGACTAATGAAAAACTGTTTTTT
NA,TRBV18,NA,TRBJ1-3,CASSLQGSGNTIYF,TGTGCCAGCTCACTACAGGGTTCTGGAAACACCATATATTTT
TRBD1,TRBV5-1,NA,TRBJ1-2,CASSTSDRPNYGYTF,TGCGCCAGCAGCACCTCGGACAGGCCTAACTATGGCTACACCTTC
TRBD2,TRBV10-3,NA,TRBJ2-1,CAISDPSGRVFSYNEQFF,TGTGCCATCAGTGATCCTAGCGGGAGGGTATTCTCCTACAATGAGCAGTTCTTC
NA,TRBV5-1,NA,TRBJ2-2,CASSLGLTGELFF,TGCGCCAGCAGCTTGGGGCTTACCGGGGAGCTGTTTTTT
NA,TRBV7-8,NA,TRBJ2-2,CASSLLWHTGELFF,TGTGCCAGCAGCTTACTCTGGCACACCGGGGAGCTGTTTTTT
TRBD1,TRBV28,NA,TRBJ1-5,CASSLTGPRAQPQHF,TGTGCCAGCAGTTTGACAGGGCCTCGGGCTCAGCCCCAGCATTTT
TRBD2,TRBV10-1,NA,TRBJ2-7,CASSELASGGLYEQYF,TGCGCCAGCAGTGAACTTGCTAGCGGGGGACTCTACGAGCAGTACTTC
TRBD1,TRBV30,NA,TRBJ2-1,CAWSPWGKDRGRNEQFF,TGTGCCTGGAGTCCATGGGGCAAGGACAGGGGTAGGAATGAGCAGTTCTTC
NA,TRBV9,few,TRBJ1-6,CASSVERSSPLHF,TGTGCCAGCAGCGTAGAGAGGAGTTCACCCCTCCACTTT
TRBD2,TRBV4-1,NA,TRBJ2-3,CASSQDAGLGADTQYF,TGCGCCAGCAGCCAAGATGCCGGACTAGGTGCAGATACGCAGTATTTT
NA,TRBV2,NA,TRBJ1-1,CASSSTRVNTEAFF,TGTGCCAGCTCCTCTACCCGGGTCAACACTGAAGCTTTCTTT
TRBD1,TRBV5-6,once,TRBJ1-6,CASSRGTGALNSPLHF,TGTGCCAGCAGCAGGGGGACAGGGGCCCTTAATTCACCCCTCCACTTT
NA,TRBV2,NA,TRBJ2-5,CASSDLGGTQYF,TGTGCCAGCAGTGATCTGGGAGGGACCCAGTACTTC
TRBD1,TRBV27,NA,TRBJ2-1,CASTGGASYNEQFF,TGTGCCAGCACAGGGGGCGCTTCCTACAATGAGCAGTTCTTC
NA,TRBV29-1,once,TRBJ1-1,CSVEVWQPVNTEAFF,TGCAGCGTTGAAGTGTGGCAACCAGTGAACACTGAAGCTTTCTTT
TRBD2,TRBV5-6,NA,TRBJ2-5,CASSWRMGLAGQETQYF,TGTGCCAGCAGCTGGAGAATGGGACTAGCGGGTCAAGAGACCCAGTACTTC
TRBD1,TRBV25-1,NA,TRBJ2-5,CASSDPGQGQETQYF,TGTGCCAGCAGTGACCCTGGACAGGGGCAAGAGACCCAGTACTTC
TRBD1,TRBV12-5,NA,TRBJ1-2,CASGLVPGQGDGYTF,TGTGCTAGTGGTTTGGTACCGGGACAGGGGGATGGCTACACCTTC
TRBD2,TRBV4-2,NA,TRBJ2-2,CASSQGAGAANTGELFF,TGTGCCAGCAGCCAAGGAGCGGGGGCCGCGAACACCGGGGAGCTGTTTTTT
NA,TRBV3-1/TRBV3-2,NA,TRBJ2-7,CASSQVGSPYEQYF,TGTGCCAGCAGCCAAGTGGGCAGCCCCTACGAGCAGTACTTC